The rows below give T cell receptor beta chains drawn from one sample of a study of beta chain features in type 1 diabetes. Clones were sequenced by immunoSEQ multiplex PCR, and TCRdb holds only the in-frame ones, with some missing. This sample has 250,000 to 300,000 clones, with 13% to 15% found just once. The sequenced material came from naive CD4+ T cells from blood. These receptor sequences come from a man aged 30 to 39 with type 1 diabetes. Each CDR3 is given with its conserved first and last residue. A D gene is named only where the DNA matches it firmly. Some rows have no size entry. The others give once, few or many, or a class for an expanded clone.

D | size | J | V | CDR3 | DNA
TRBD1 | few | TRBJ2-7 | TRBV28 | CASRGEDRAQQYF | TGTGCCAGCAGGGGGGAGGACAGGGCGCAGCAGTACTTC
. | few | TRBJ2-7 | TRBV7-9 | CASSLSQGRDEQYF | TGTGCCAGCAGCTTAAGCCAGGGGCGCGACGAGCAGTACTTC
. | . | TRBJ2-6 | TRBV27 | CASRGSGANVLTF | TGTGCCAGTCGGGGCTCTGGGGCCAACGTCCTGACTTTC
TRBD2 | few | TRBJ2-1 | TRBV6-6 | CASSWGLAGGPNEQFF | TGTGCCAGCAGTTGGGGACTAGCGGGAGGGCCGAATGAGCAGTTCTTC
. | few | TRBJ2-7 | TRBV29-1 | CSVFLQGPSSYEQYF | TGCAGCGTCTTCCTTCAGGGGCCTAGCTCCTACGAGCAGTACTTC
TRBD2 | few | TRBJ2-1 | TRBV7-3 | CASSLTGIAGGGSKQFF | TGTGCCAGCAGCTTAACGGGGATAGCGGGCGGAGGCTCAAAGCAGTTCTTC
. | . | TRBJ1-1 | TRBV5-4 | CASSNRDTNTEAFF | TGTGCCAGCAGCAATCGGGACACGAACACTGAAGCTTTCTTT
TRBD1 | few | TRBJ2-7 | TRBV7-2 | CASSLAPGQSYEQYF | TGTGCCAGCAGCTTAGCGCCGGGACAGTCCTACGAGCAGTACTTC
. | . | TRBJ2-1 | TRBV9 | CASSPLLSTSYNEQFF | TGTGCCAGCAGCCCACTCCTAAGCACCTCCTACAATGAGCAGTTCTTC
. | . | TRBJ1-2 | TRBV27 | CASSLEWGHSGYTF | TGTGCCAGCAGTTTAGAATGGGGCCACTCTGGCTACACCTTC
. | few | TRBJ2-2 | TRBV11-3 | CASSLVQSAAGELFF | TGTGCCAGCAGCTTAGTACAGTCAGCGGCCGGGGAGCTGTTTTTT
. | few | TRBJ2-1 | TRBV9 | CASSVEVRGNEQFF | TGTGCCAGCAGCGTAGAGGTTAGAGGGAATGAGCAGTTCTTC
. | . | TRBJ2-5 | TRBV28 | CASTHEGIAATLGLKTQYF | TGTGCCAGCACCCATGAGGGCATAGCGGCAACCTTAGGTCTTAAGACCCAGTACTTC
TRBD1 | . | TRBJ1-1 | TRBV28 | CASSPTGNWDTEAFF | TGTGCCAGCAGTCCGACAGGGAATTGGGACACTGAAGCTTTCTTT
. | few | TRBJ2-2 | TRBV7-2 | CASTWTNPGELFF | TGTGCCAGCACCTGGACTAATCCCGGGGAGCTGTTTTTT
TRBD1 | few | TRBJ2-6 | TRBV10-3 | CAISRHRDRGSTGANVLTF | TGTGCCATCAGTCGCCACCGGGACAGGGGGTCGACTGGGGCCAACGTCCTGACTTTC
. | . | TRBJ2-1 | TRBV2 | CASSARNLYNEQFF | TGTGCCAGCAGTGCGCGGAACCTCTACAATGAGCAGTTCTTC
. | few | TRBJ2-7 | TRBV19 | CASKPNVSYEQYF | TGTGCCAGTAAGCCAAACGTCTCCTACGAGCAGTACTTC
. | . | TRBJ1-5 | TRBV5-1 | CASSLSGFNQPQHF | TGCGCCAGCAGCTTGTCAGGATTTAATCAGCCCCAGCATTTT
TRBD2 | . | TRBJ2-6 | TRBV16 | CASSLAGSGANVLTF | TGTGCCAGCAGCCTAGCGGGGAGCGGGGCCAACGTCCTGACTTTC
TRBD2 | . | TRBJ2-4 | TRBV2 | CASTSGSPAYF | TGTGCCAGCACTAGCGGGAGTCCAGCGTACTTC
TRBD2 | few | TRBJ2-1 | TRBV15 | CATSRTSFYNEQFF | TGTGCCACCAGCAGGACTAGCTTCTACAATGAGCAGTTCTTC
. | few | TRBJ1-5 | TRBV4-2 | CASSQQGGLSNQPQHF | TGTGCCAGCAGCCAACAGGGAGGCCTTAGCAATCAGCCCCAGCATTTT
TRBD1 | . | TRBJ1-1 | TRBV7-9 | CASSLEEGAEAFF | TGTGCCAGCAGCTTAGAGGAGGGGGCGGAAGCTTTCTTT
TRBD2 | few | TRBJ2-3 | TRBV5-1 | CASSLGLVGITDTQYF | TGCGCCAGCAGCCTCGGACTAGTTGGGATCACAGATACGCAGTATTTT
TRBD1 | . | TRBJ1-1 | TRBV5-4 | CASSSDRGNTEAFF | TGTGCCAGCAGCTCGGACAGGGGCAACACTGAAGCTTTCTTT
TRBD1 | . | TRBJ2-7 | TRBV6-5 | CASSSRTGSYEQYF | TGTGCCAGCAGTTCGCGGACAGGCTCCTACGAGCAGTACTTC
. | few | TRBJ2-5 | TRBV7-2 | CASSLERVQETQYF | TGTGCCAGCAGCTTAGAGAGAGTACAAGAGACCCAGTACTTC
TRBD2 | . | TRBJ2-1 | TRBV7-9 | CASSLGGKSYNEQFF | TGTGCCAGCAGCCTGGGAGGGAAGTCCTACAATGAGCAGTTCTTC
. | few | TRBJ2-1 | TRBV25-1 | CASSEHSGSYNEQFF | TGTGCCAGCAGTGAACATAGCGGTAGCTACAATGAGCAGTTCTTC
. | few | TRBJ2-4 | TRBV20-1 | CSARTRRIQYF | TGCAGTGCTAGGACTAGACGCATTCAGTACTTC
. | few | TRBJ2-2 | TRBV2 | CASSAIARNTGELFF | TGTGCCAGCAGTGCTATCGCAAGGAACACCGGGGAGCTGTTTTTT
. | . | TRBJ1-2 | TRBV9 | CASIQIFRGPTAHGYTF | TGTGCCAGCATTCAAATTTTTCGCGGGCCTACCGCCCATGGCTACACCTTC
TRBD2 | few | TRBJ2-7 | TRBV9 | CASSLGTSGYEQYF | TGTGCCAGCAGCCTCGGGACTAGTGGTTACGAGCAGTACTTC
TRBD1 | . | TRBJ1-5 | TRBV19 | CASGDRYNQPQHF | TGTGCCAGCGGGGACAGGTACAATCAGCCCCAGCATTTT
TRBD2 | few | TRBJ2-1 | TRBV29-1 | CSVAGLAGVGEQFF | TGCAGCGTTGCCGGACTAGCGGGAGTTGGTGAGCAGTTCTTC
TRBD1 | few | TRBJ1-4 | TRBV30 | CAWSVGQGASEKLFF | TGTGCCTGGAGTGTCGGACAGGGGGCTAGTGAAAAACTGTTTTTT
TRBD2 | . | TRBJ2-5 | TRBV5-1 | CASSWTSVETQYF | TGCGCCAGCAGCTGGACTAGCGTAGAGACCCAGTACTTC
. | . | TRBJ2-5 | TRBV28 | CASRLDNQETQYF | TGTGCCAGCAGGCTGGACAACCAAGAGACCCAGTACTTC
. | . | TRBJ1-1 | TRBV5-6 | CASSLGQFNTEAFF | TGTGCCAGCAGCTTGGGACAGTTTAACACTGAAGCTTTCTTT
TRBD2 | . | TRBJ2-2 | TRBV29-1 | CSVGRETGELFF | TGCAGCGTCGGGAGGGAGACCGGGGAGCTGTTTTTT
TRBD2 | few | TRBJ2-7 | TRBV28 | CASSPSTSGRYEQYF | TGTGCCAGCAGTCCCTCGACTAGCGGGAGATACGAGCAGTACTTC
. | . | TRBJ2-2 | TRBV5-4 | CASSLGGGVGNTGELFF | TGTGCCAGCAGCTTGGGGGGAGGAGTCGGGAACACCGGGGAGCTGTTTTTT
. | . | TRBJ2-7 | TRBV4-2 | CASSQDQGTPTWNEQYF | TGTGCCAGCAGCCAAGACCAGGGGACGCCAACGTGGAACGAGCAGTACTTC
TRBD2 | . | TRBJ2-1 | TRBV9 | CASSVGGRALYNEQFF | TGTGCCAGCAGCGTGGGCGGGAGGGCCCTTTACAATGAGCAGTTCTTC
TRBD1 | few | TRBJ2-7 | TRBV7-2 | CASSSNRGYEQYF | TGTGCCAGCAGCTCCAACAGGGGTTACGAGCAGTACTTC
. | few | TRBJ2-5 | TRBV18 | CASSSGSQETQYF | TGTGCCAGCTCATCAGGGTCCCAAGAGACCCAGTACTTC
. | . | TRBJ1-2 | TRBV5-1 | CASSLGFLGYTF | TGCGCCAGCAGCTTGGGTTTCCTTGGCTACACCTTC
TRBD2 | few | TRBJ2-1 | TRBV13 | CASSLGTSGRATDEQFF | TGTGCCAGCAGCTTAGGGACTAGCGGGAGGGCCACTGATGAGCAGTTCTTC
TRBD2 | few | TRBJ2-5 | TRBV5-4 | CASAWTSGYQETQYF | TGTGCCAGCGCCTGGACTAGCGGGTACCAAGAGACCCAGTACTTC